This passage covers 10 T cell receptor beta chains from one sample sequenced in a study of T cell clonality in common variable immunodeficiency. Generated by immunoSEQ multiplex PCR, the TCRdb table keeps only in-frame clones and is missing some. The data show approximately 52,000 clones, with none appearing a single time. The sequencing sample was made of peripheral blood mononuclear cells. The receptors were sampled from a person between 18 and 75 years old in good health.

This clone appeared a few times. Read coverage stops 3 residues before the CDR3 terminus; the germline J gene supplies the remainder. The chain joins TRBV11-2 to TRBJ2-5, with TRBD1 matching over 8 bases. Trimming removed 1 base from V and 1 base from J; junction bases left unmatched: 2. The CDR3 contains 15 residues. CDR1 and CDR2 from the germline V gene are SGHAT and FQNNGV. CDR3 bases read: TGTGCCAGCAGCTTAGGGACAGGGATCCAAGAGACC. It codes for CASSLGTGIQET. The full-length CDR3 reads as CASSLGTGIQETQYF. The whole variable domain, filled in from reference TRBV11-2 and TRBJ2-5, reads EAGVAQSPRYKIIEKRQSVAFWCNPISGHATLYWYQQILGQGPKLLIQFQNNGVVDDSQLPKDRFSAERLKGVDSTLKIQPAKLEDSAVYLCASSLGTGIQETQYFGPGTRLLVL.

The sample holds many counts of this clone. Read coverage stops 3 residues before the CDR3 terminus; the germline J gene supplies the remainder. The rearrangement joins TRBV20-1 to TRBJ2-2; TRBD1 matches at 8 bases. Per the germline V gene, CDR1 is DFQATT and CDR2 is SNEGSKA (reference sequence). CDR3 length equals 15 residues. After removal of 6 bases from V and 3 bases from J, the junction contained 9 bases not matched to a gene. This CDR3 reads CSARRQGFDTGELFF. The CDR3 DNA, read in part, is TGCAGTGCCAGAAGACAGGGGTTTGACACCGGGGAG.

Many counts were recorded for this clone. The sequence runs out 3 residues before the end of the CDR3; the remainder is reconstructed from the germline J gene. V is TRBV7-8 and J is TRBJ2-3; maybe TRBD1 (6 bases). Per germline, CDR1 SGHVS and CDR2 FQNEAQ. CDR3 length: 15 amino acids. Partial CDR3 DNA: TGTGCCAGCAGCTTAAGGGCTAACAGGGATCCGACG. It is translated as CASSLRANRDPT. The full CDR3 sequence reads CASSLRANRDPTQYF.

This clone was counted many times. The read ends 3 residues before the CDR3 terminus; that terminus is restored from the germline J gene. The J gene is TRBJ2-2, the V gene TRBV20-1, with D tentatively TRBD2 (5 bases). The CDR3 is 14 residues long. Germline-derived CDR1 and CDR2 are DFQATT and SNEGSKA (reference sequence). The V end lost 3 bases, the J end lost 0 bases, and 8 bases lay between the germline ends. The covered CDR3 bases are TGCAGTGCTAGTCGGCGGGCGAACACCGGGGAG. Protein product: CSASRRANTGE. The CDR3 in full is CSASRRANTGELFF.

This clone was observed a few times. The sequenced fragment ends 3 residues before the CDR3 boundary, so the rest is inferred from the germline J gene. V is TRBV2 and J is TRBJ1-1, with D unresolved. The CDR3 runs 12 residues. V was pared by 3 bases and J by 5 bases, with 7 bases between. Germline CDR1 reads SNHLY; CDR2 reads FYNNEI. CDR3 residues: CASSEAWTEAFF. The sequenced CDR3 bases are TGTGCCAGCAGTGAGGCCTGGACTGAA.

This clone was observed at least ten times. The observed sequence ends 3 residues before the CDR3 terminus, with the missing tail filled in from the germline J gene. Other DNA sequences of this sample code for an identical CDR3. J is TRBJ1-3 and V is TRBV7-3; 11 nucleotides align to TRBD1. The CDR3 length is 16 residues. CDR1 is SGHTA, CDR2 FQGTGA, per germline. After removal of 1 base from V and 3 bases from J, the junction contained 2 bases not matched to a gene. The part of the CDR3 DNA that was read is TGTGCCAGCAGCTTAAGAGGGACAGGGGGTGGAAACACC. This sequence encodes CASSLRGTGGGNT. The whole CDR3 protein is CASSLRGTGGGNTIYF.

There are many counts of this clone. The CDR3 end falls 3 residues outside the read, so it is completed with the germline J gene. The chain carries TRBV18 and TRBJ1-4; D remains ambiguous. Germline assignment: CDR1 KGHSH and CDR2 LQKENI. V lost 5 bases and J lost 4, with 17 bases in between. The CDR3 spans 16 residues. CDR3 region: CASSSRPLALNEKLFF. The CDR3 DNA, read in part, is TGTGCCAGCTCATCGAGGCCGCTCGCCCTTAATGAAAAA.

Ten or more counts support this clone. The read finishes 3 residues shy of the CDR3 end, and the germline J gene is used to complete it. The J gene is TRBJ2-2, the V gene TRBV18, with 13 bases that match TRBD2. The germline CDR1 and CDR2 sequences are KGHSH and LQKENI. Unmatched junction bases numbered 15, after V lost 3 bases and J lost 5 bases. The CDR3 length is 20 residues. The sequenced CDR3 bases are TGTGCCAGCTCACCGAAGCACGCCCGGACTAGCGGGAGAGGTACCGGGGAG. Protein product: CASSPKHARTSGRGTGE. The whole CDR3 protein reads CASSPKHARTSGRGTGELFF.

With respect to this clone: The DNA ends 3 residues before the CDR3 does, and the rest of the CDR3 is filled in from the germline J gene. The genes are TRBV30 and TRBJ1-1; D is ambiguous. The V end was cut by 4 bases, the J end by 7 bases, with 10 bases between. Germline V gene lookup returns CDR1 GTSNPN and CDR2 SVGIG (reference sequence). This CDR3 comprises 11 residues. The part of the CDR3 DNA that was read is TGTGCCTGGAATAGGGCACTTGAA. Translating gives CAWNRALE. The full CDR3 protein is CAWNRALEAFF.

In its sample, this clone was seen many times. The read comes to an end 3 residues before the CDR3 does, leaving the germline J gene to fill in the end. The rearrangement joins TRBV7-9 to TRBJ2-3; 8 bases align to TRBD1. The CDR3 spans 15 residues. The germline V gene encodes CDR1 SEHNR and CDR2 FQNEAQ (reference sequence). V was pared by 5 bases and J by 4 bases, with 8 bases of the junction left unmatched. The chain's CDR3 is CASSQGTGLADTQYF. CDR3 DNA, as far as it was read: TGTGCCAGCAGCCAAGGGACAGGTCTAGCAGATACG.